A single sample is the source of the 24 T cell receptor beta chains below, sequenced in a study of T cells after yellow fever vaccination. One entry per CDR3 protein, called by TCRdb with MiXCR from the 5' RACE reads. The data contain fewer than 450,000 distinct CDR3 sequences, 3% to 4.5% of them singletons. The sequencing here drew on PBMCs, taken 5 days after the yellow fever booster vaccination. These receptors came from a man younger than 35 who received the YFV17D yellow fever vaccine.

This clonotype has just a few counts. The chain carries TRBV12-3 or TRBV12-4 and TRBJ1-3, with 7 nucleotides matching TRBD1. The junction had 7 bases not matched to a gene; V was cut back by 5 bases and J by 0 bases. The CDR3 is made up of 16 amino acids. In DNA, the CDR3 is TGTGCCAGCAGTGTTAGTCAGGGGGTCTCTGGAAACACCATATATTTT. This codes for CASSVSQGVSGNTIYF.

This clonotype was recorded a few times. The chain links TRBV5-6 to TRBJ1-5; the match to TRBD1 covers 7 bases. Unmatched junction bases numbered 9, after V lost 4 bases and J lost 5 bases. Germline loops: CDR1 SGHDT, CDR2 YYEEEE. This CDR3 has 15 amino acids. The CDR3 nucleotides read TGTGCCAGCAGCACCTGGACAGGTAGGCATCAGCCCCAGCATTTT. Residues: CASSTWTGRHQPQHF.

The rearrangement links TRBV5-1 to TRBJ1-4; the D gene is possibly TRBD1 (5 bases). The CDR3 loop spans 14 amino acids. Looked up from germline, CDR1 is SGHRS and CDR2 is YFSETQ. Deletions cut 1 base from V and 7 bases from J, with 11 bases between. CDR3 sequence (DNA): TGCGCCAGCAGCTTGCGGGACGGATCTGAAAAACTGTTTTTT. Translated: CASSLRDGSEKLFF.

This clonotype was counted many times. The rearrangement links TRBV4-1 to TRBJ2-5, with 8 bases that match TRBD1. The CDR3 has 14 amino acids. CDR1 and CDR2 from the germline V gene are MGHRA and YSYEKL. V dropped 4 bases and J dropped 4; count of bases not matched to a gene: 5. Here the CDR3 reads CASSLDRGLETQYF. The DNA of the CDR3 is TGCGCCAGCAGCCTCGACAGGGGATTAGAGACCCAGTACTTC.

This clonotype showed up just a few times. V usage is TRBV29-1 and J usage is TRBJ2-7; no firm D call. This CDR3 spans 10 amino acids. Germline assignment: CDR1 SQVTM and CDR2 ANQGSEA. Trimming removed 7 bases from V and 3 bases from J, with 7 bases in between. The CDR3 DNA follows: TGCAGCGGTCAGAGCTACGAGCAGTACGTC. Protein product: CSGQSYEQYV.

CDR3 DNA sequence: TGTGCCAGCAGCCGTAGGTCGGAAGAGACCCAGTACTTC. It codes for CASSRRSEETQYF. V usage is TRBV7-2 and J usage is TRBJ2-5; D remains unclear. V was cut by 5 bases and J by 3 bases, with 10 bases left in between. Germline V lookup: CDR1 SGHTA, CDR2 FQGNSA. This CDR3 is built from 13 residues.

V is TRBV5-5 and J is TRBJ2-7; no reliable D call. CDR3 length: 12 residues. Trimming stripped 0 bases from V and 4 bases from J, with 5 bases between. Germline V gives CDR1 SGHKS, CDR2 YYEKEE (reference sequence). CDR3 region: CASSLGRYEQYF. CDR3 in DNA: TGTGCCAGCAGCTTGGGTCGGTACGAGCAGTACTTC.

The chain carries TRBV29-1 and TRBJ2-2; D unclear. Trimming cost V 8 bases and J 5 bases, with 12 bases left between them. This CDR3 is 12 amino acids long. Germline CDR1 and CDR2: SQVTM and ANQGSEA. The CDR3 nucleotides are TGCAGCATGTCGCTTCCGACCGGGGAGCTGTTTTTT. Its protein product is CSMSLPTGELFF.

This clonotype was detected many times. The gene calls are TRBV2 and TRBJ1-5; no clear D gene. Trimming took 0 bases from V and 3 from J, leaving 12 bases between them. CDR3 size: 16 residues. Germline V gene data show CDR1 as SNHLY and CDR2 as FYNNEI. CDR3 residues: CASSEADDAVNQPQHF. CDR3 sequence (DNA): TGTGCCAGCAGTGAAGCCGACGACGCAGTCAATCAGCCCCAGCATTTT.

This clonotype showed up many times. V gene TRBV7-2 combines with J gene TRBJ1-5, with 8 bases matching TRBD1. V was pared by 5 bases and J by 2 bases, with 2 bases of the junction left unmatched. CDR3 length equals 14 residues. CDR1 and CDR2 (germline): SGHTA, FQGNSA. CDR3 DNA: TGTGCCAGCAGCCCGGGACAGGGCAATCAGCCCCAGCATTTT. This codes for CASSPGQGNQPQHF.

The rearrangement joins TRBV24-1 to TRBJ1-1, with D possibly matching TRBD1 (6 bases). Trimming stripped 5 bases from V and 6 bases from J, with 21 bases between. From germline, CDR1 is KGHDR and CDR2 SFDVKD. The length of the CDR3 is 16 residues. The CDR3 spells CATSANRGATDAEAFF. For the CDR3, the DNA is TGTGCCACCAGTGCGAATAGGGGGGCGACGGACGCTGAAGCTTTCTTT.

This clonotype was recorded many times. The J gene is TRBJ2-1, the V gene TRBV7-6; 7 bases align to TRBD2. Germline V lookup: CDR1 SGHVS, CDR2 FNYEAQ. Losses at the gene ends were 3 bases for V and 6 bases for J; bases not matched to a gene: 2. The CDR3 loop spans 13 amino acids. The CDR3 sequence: CASSLGGVNEQFF. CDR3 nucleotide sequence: TGTGCCAGCAGCTTGGGAGGGGTCAATGAGCAGTTCTTC.

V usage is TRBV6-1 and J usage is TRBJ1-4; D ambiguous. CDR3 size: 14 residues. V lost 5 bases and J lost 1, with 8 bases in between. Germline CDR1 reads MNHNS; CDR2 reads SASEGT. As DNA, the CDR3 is TGTGCCAGCAGTTTGATGCAAACTAATGAAAAACTGTTTTTT. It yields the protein CASSLMQTNEKLFF.

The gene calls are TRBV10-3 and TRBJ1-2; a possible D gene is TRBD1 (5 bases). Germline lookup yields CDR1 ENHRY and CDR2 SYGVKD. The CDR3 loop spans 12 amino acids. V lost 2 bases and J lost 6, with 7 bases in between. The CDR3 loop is CAISEPRDGYTF. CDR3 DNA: TGTGCCATCAGTGAGCCCAGGGATGGCTACACCTTC.

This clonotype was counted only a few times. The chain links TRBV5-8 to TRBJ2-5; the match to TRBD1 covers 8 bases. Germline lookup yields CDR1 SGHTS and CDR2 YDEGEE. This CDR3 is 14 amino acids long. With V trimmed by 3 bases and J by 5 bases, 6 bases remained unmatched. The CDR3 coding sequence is TGTGCCAGCAGCTCCGACAGGGGCCGGGAGACCCAGTACTTC. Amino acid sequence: CASSSDRGRETQYF.

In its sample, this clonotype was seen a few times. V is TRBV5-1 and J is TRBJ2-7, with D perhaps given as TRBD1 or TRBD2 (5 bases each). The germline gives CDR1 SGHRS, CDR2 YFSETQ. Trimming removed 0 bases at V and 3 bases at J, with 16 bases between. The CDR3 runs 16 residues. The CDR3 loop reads CASSLGRGPVGYEQYF. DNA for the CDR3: TGCGCCAGCAGCTTGGGAAGGGGACCCGTCGGCTACGAGCAGTACTTC.

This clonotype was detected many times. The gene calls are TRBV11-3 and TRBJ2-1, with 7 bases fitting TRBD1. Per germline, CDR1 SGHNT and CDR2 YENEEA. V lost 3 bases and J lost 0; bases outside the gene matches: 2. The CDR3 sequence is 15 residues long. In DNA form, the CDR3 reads TGTGCCAGCAGCTTTAGGGACAGCTCCTACAATGAGCAGTTCTTC. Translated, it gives CASSFRDSSYNEQFF.

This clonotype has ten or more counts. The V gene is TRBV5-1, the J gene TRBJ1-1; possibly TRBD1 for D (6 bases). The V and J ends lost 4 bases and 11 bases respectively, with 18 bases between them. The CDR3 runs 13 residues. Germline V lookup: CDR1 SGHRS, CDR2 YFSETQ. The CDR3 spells CASSGIQGGKAFF. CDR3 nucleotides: TGCGCCAGCAGCGGAATACAGGGTGGGAAGGCTTTCTTT.

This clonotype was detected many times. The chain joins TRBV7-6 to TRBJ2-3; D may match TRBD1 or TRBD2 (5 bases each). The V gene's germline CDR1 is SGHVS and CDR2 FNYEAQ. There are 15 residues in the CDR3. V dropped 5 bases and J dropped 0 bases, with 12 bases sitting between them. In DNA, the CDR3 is TGTGCCAGCAGCGCCGGGGCAACTAGCACAGATACGCAGTATTTT. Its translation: CASSAGATSTDTQYF.

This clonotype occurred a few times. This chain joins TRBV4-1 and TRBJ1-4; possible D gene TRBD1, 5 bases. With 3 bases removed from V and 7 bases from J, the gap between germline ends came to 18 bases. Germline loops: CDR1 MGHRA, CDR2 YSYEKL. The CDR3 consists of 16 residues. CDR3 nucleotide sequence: TGCGCCAGCAGCCACGCCCCGGGGGGGGGTTTTGAAAAACTGTTTTTT. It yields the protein CASSHAPGGGFEKLFF.

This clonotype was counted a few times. In nucleotides, the CDR3 is TGTGCCAGCAGCGCCAACGTAGGGCCAGGGGGGGACACTGAAGCTTTCTTT. This translates into CASSANVGPGGDTEAFF. The chain is built from TRBV9 and TRBJ1-1, with TRBD1 identical over 7 bases. Germline V gene data show CDR1 as SGDLS and CDR2 as YYNGEE. V shed 3 bases, J shed 3 bases, and the junction held 14 bases outside the gene matches. The CDR3 sequence is 17 residues long.

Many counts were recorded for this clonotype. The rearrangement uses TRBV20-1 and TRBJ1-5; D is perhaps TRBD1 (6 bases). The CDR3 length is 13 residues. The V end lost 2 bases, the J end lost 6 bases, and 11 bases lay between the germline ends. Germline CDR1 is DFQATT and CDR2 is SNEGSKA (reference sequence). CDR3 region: CSARQGLGQPQHF. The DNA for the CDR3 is TGCAGTGCTAGACAGGGGTTGGGTCAGCCCCAGCATTTT.

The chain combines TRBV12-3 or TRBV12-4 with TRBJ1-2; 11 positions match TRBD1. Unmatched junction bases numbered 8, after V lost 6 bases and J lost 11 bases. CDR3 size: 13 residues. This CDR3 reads CASRAGTGGAYTF. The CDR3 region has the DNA TGTGCCAGCAGGGCCGGGACAGGGGGTGCTTACACCTTC.

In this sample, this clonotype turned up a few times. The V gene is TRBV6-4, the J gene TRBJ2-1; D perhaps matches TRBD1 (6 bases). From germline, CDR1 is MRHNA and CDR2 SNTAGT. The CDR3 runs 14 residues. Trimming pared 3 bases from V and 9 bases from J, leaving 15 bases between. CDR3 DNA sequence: TGTGCCAGCAGTGATTCGGCTGGGGGCCCTGAGCAGTTCTTC. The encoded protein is CASSDSAGGPEQFF.